This T cell receptor (beta chain) was profiled in a study of blood T cell repertoires in COVID-19. Overall study context: Samples came from the United States, Italy and Spain, spanning acute and convalescent COVID-19. PBMCs, B-cell-depleted T cells, or T cells provided the cDNA or gDNA that made up the material.

Per germline, CDR1 MNHEY and CDR2 SVGAGI. CDR3 length: 14 amino acids. Trimming removed 3 bases at V and 5 bases at J, with 13 bases between. In the authors' workflow: How many nucleated cells were present was estimated from reference gene primer amplification. Method: immunoSEQ multiplex PCR; TCRdb's copy keeps in-frame clones and lacks some. The V and J calls and the clone size are those of that table, but D and trimming were determined from the DNA. The data hold more than 85,000 clones, with nearly 90% observed a single time. The TCR sequence derives from an older man with acute or convalescent COVID-19. V is TRBV6-5 and J is TRBJ1-2; TRBD1 is a possible D gene (6 bases). Input material: peripheral blood. The CDR3 spells CASSYGGGRYGYTF. The DNA of the CDR3 is TGTGCCAGCAGTTATGGGGGCGGTAGATATGGCTACACCTTC.